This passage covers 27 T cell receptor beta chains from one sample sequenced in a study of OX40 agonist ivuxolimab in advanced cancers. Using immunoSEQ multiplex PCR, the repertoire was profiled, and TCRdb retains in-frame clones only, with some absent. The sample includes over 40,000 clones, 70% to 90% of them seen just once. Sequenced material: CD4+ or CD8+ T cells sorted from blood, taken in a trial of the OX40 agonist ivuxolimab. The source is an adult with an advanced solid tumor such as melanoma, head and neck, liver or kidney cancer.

The CDR3 spells CAISEGGKTHGYTF. CDR3 bases: TGTGCCATCAGTGAAGGGGGAAAAACCCATGGCTACACCTTC. This rearrangement joins TRBV10-3 to TRBJ1-2; D is perhaps TRBD1 (6 bases). The CDR3 extends over 14 amino acids. Germline loops: CDR1 ENHRY, CDR2 SYGVKD. V was shortened by 3 bases and J by 6 bases, with 14 bases between the two germline ends.

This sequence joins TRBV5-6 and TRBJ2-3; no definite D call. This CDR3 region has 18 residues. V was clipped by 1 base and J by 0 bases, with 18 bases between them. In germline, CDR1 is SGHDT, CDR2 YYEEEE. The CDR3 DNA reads TGTGCCAGCAGCTTGTTCAGCGTCAGATTGGGAAGCACAGATACGCAGTATTTT. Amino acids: CASSLFSVRLGSTDTQYF.

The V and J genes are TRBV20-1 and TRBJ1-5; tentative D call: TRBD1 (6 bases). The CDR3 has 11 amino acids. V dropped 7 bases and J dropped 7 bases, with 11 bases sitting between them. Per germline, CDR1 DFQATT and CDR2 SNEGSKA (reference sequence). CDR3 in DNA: TGCAGTGTGGGGGGCGAACAGCCCCAGCATTTT. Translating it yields CSVGGEQPQHF.

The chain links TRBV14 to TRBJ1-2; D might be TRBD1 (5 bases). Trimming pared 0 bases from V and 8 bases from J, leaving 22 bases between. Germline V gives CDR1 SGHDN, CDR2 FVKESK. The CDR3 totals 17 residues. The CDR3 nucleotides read TGTGCCAGCAGCCAAGAGGGACCGGGTCTAGGACGAAGGGGCTACACCTTC. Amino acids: CASSQEGPGLGRRGYTF.

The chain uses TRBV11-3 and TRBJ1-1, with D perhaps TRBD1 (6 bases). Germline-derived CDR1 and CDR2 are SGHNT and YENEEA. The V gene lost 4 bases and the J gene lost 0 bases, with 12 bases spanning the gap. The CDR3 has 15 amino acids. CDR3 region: CASSSGTSMNTEAFF. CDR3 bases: TGTGCCAGCAGCTCAGGGACATCCATGAACACTGAAGCTTTCTTT. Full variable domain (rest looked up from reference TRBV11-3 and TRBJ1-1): EAGVVQSPRYKIIEKKQPVAFWCNPISGHNTLYWYLQNLGQGPELLIRYENEEAVDDSQLPKDRFSAERLKGVDSTLKIQPAELGDSAVYLCASSSGTSMNTEAFFGQGTRLTVV.

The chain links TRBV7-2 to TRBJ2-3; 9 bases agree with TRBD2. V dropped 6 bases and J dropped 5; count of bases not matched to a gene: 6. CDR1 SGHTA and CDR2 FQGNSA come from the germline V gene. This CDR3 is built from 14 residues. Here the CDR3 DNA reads TGTGCCAGCAGACGCGGGAGGGCCCGAGATACGCAGTATTTT. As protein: CASRRGRARDTQYF.

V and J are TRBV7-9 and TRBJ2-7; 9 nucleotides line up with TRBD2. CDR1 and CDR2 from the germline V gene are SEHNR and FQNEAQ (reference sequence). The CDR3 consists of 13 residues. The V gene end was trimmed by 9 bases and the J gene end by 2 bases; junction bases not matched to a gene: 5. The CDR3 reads CASSGRGPYEQYF. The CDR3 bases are TGTGCCAGTAGCGGGAGAGGGCCCTACGAGCAGTACTTC.

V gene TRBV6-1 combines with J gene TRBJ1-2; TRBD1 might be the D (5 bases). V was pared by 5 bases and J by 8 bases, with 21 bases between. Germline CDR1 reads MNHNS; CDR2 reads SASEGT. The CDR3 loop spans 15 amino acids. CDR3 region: CASSSRAPGPEGYTF. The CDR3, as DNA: TGTGCCAGCAGTTCGCGGGCCCCGGGGCCGGAAGGCTACACCTTC.

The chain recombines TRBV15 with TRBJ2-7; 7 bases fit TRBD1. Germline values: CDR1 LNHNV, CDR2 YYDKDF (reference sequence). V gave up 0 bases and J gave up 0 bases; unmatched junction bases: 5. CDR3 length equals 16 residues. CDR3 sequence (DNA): TGTGCCACCAGCAGAGATAAGACAGGGATCTCCTACGAGCAGTACTTC. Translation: CATSRDKTGISYEQYF.

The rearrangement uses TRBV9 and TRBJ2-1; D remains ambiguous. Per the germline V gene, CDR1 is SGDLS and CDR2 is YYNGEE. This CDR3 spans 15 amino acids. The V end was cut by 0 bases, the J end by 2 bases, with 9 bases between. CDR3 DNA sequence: TGTGCCAGCAGCGTAGGAGAGGCTACCTACAATGAGCAGTTCTTC. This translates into CASSVGEATYNEQFF.

The CDR3 sequence: CASIRGSEAFF. CDR3 DNA sequence: TGTGCCAGCATCAGAGGGTCTGAAGCTTTCTTT. The chain is built from TRBV6-1 and TRBJ1-1; no reliable D call. The CDR3 consists of 11 residues. Germline V gene lookup returns CDR1 MNHNS and CDR2 SASEGT. Trimming removed 7 bases at V and 6 bases at J, with 9 bases between.

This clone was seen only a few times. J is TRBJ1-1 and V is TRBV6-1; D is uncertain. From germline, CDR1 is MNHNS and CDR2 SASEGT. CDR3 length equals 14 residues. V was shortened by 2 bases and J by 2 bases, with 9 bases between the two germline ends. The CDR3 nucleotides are TGTGCCAGCAGTGAATCCAGCGCTAACACTGAAGCTTTCTTT. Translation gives CASSESSANTEAFF.

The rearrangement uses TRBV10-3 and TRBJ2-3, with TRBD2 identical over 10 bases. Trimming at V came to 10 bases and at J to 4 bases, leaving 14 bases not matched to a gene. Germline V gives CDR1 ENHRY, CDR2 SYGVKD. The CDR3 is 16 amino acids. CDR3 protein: CATQRGGRGRSDTQYF. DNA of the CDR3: TGTGCCACCCAGCGGGGGGGCAGGGGGCGGTCAGATACGCAGTATTTT.

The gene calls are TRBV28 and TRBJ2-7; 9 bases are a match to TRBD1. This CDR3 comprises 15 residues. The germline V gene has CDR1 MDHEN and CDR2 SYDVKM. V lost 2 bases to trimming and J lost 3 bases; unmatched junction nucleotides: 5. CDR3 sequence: CASSLTGTGLYEQYF. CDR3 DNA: TGTGCCAGCAGTTTAACCGGGACAGGGCTCTACGAGCAGTACTTC. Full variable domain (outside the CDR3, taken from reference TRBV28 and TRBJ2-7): DVKVTQSSRYLVKRTGEKVFLECVQDMDHENMFWYRQDPGLGLRLIYFSYDVKMKEKGDIPEGYSVSREKKERFSLILESASTNQTSMYLCASSLTGTGLYEQYFGPGTRLTVT.

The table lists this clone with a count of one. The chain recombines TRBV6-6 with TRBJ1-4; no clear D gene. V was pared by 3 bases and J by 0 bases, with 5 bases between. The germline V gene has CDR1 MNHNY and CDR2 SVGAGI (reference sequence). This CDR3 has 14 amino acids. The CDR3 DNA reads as TGTGCCAGCAGTTATTTTGCAACTAATGAAAAACTGTTTTTT. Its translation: CASSYFATNEKLFF.

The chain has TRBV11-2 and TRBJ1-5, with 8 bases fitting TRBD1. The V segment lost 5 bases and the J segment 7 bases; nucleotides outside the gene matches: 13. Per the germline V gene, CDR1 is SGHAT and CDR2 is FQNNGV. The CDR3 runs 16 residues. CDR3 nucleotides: TGTGCCAGCAGCCCAAGGACAGGGAGTATGGTCCAGCCCCAGCATTTT. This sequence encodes CASSPRTGSMVQPQHF.

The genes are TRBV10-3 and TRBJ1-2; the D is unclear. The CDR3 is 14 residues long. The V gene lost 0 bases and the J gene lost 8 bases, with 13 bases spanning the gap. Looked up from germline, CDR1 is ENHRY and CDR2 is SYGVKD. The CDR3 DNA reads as TGTGCCATCAGTGAGTCCTTGGGGATCGGAGGCTACACCTTC. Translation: CAISESLGIGGYTF.

CDR3 loop: CASSSQGGQETQYF. DNA for the CDR3: TGCGCCAGCAGCTCACAGGGAGGGCAAGAGACCCAGTACTTC. The V call is TRBV5-1, the J call TRBJ2-5; perhaps TRBD2 as D (7 bases). Germline V gene sequence: CDR1 SGHRS, CDR2 YFSETQ. The V gene lost 3 bases and the J gene lost 2 bases, with 11 bases spanning the gap. The length of the CDR3 is 14 residues.

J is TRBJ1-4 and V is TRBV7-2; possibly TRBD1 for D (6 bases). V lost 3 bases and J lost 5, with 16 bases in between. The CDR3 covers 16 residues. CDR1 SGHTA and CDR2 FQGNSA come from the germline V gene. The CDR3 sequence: CASSFVPGHPNEKLFF. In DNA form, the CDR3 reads TGTGCCAGCAGCTTCGTACCGGGACACCCAAATGAAAAACTGTTTTTT. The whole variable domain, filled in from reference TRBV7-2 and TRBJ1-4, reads GAGVSQSPSNKVTEKGKDVELRCDPISGHTALYWYRQSLGQGLEFLIYFQGNSAPDKSGLPSDRFSAERTGGSVSTLTIQRTQQEDSAVYLCASSFVPGHPNEKLFFGSGTQLSVL.

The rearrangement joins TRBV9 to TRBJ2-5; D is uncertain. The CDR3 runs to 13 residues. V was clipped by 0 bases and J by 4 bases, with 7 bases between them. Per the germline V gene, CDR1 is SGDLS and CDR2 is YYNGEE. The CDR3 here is CASSVVGSETQYF. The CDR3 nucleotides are TGTGCCAGCAGCGTAGTCGGGTCAGAGACCCAGTACTTC.

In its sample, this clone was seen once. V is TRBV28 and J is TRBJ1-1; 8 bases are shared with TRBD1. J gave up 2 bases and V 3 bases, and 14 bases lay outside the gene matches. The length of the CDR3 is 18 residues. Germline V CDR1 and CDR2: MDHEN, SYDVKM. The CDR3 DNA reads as TGTGCCAGCAGTTTTTATGGTTGGCAGGGGGCGCAAAACACTGAAGCTTTCTTT. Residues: CASSFYGWQGAQNTEAFF.

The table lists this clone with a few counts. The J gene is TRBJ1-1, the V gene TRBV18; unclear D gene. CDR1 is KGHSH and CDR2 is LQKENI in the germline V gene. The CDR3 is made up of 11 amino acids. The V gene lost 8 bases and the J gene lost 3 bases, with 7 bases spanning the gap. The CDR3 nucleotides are TGTGCCAGCAGATTTGACACTGAAGCTTTCTTT. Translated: CASRFDTEAFF.

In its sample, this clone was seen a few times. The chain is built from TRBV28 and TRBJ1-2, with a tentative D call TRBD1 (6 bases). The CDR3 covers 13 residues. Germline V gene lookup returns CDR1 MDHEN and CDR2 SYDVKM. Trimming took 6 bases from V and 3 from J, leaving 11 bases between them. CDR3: CASRGHLYYGYTF. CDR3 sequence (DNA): TGTGCCAGCAGGGGACACCTCTACTATGGCTACACCTTC.

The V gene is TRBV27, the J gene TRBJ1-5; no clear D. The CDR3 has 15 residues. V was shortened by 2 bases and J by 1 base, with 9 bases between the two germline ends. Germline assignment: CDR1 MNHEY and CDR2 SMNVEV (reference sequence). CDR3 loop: CASSLGVRSNQPQHF. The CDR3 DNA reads TGTGCCAGCAGTTTAGGGGTGAGAAGCAATCAGCCCCAGCATTTT.

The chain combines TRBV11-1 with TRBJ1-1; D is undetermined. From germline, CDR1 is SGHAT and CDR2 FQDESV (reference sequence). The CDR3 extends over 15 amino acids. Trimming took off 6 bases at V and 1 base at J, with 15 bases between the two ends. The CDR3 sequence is CASSSRRTENTEAFF. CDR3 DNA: TGTGCCAGCAGTTCCCGGCGGACGGAGAACACTGAAGCTTTCTTT.

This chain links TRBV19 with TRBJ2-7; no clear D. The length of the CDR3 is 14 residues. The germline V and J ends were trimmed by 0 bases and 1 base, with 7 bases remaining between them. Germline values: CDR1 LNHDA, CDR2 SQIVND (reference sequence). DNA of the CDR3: TGTGCCAGTAGTATAGATCGGGCGTCCTACGAGCAGTACTTC. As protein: CASSIDRASYEQYF.

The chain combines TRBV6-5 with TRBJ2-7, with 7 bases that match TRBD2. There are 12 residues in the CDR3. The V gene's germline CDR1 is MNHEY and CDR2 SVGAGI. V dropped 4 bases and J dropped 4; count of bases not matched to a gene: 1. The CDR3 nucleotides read TGTGCCAGCAGTTCCGGGGGGTACGAGCAGTACTTC. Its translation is CASSSGGYEQYF.